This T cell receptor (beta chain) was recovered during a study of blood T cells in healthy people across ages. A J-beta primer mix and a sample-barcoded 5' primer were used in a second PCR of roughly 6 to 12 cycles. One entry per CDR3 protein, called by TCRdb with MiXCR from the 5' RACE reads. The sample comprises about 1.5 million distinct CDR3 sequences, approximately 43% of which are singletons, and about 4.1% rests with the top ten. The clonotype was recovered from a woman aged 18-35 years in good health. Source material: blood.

For the CDR3, the DNA is TGTGCCAGCAGCCAAGTTCGGGCCCCTTTGCCCTACGAGCAGTACTTC. Its protein product is CASSQVRAPLPYEQYF. V is TRBV14 and J is TRBJ2-4; D unclear. Judging by the DNA end, TRBJ2-7 fits better; the J call may be wrong. The CDR3 runs to 16 residues. Looked up from germline, CDR1 is SGHDN and CDR2 is FVKESK.